This is a list of T cell receptor beta chains from one sample in a study of technical replicates of blood from a handful of donors. Libraries were prepared by immunoSEQ multiplex PCR; TCRdb keeps only in-frame clonotypes and omits some of them. The sample has approximately 70,000 clones; about 91% are singletons. The sample comprised T cells isolated from PBMCs. All receptors derive from a human donor in good health. CDR3s include the opening cysteine and the closing phenylalanine or tryptophan. The order of the fields is D gene, J gene, V gene, CDR3 DNA, CDR3 protein. A D gene is named only where the DNA matches it firmly.

TRBD1,TRBJ1-4,TRBV6-5,TGTGCCAGCAGTTTGTTCGGGACAGGGATCGACAAACTGTTTTTT,CASSLFGTGIDKLFF
NA,TRBJ1-1,TRBV7-9,TGTGCCAGCAGCTTAAGTGCGGTGAACACTGAAGCTTTCTTT,CASSLSAVNTEAFF
TRBD2,TRBJ2-1,TRBV13,TGTGCCAGCCGATTTGGGACTAGCGGAATAAGCTCCTACAATGAGCAGTTCTTC,CASRFGTSGISSYNEQFF
TRBD1,TRBJ1-1,TRBV5-1,TGCGCCAGCAGCTTGACAGGGGGAACTGAAGCTTTCTTT,CASSLTGGTEAFF
TRBD1,TRBJ2-1,TRBV5-3,TGTGCCAGAAGCGTCTCGGGACAGGGGGCCAATGAGCAGTTCTTC,CARSVSGQGANEQFF
TRBD1,TRBJ1-5,TRBV14,TGTGCCAGCAGCCCCCGGGACAGGGGTAATCAGCCCCAGCATTTT,CASSPRDRGNQPQHF
TRBD2,TRBJ2-3,TRBV28,TGTGCCAGCAGTACCGGGACTAGCTCTATGGATACGCAGTATTTT,CASSTGTSSMDTQYF
TRBD1,TRBJ1-4,TRBV5-4,TGTGCCAGCAGCTTAAAGACAGGGCGAGCGGAAATTGAAAAACTGTTTTTT,CASSLKTGRAEIEKLFF
NA,TRBJ1-1,TRBV20-1,TGCAGTGCTTCAGGGGCCACTGAAGCTTTCTTT,CSASGATEAFF
TRBD1,TRBJ2-4,TRBV5-8,TGTGCCAGCAGCTTGTCTGGGACAGGGTTGAAAAACATTCAGTACTTC,CASSLSGTGLKNIQYF
NA,TRBJ1-2,TRBV4-3,TGCGCCAGCAGCCAAGACAGATGGCAGGGAGGTTGGGGCTACACCTTC,CASSQDRWQGGWGYTF
TRBD2,TRBJ2-1,TRBV9,TGTGCCAGCAGCGTGACTAGCGGGAGTGAGCAGTTCTTC,CASSVTSGSEQFF
TRBD2,TRBJ2-5,TRBV27,TGTGCCAGCAGTTTAAAGCTAGCGGGAGAAGAGACCCAGTACTTC,CASSLKLAGEETQYF
TRBD1,TRBJ1-1,TRBV18,TGTGCCAGCTCACCAGGTACAGGGGGTCGCACTGAAGCTTTCTTT,CASSPGTGGRTEAFF
TRBD1,TRBJ1-2,TRBV9,TGTGCCAGCAGTGTCCGGACAGGGTTCTATGGCTACACCTTC,CASSVRTGFYGYTF
NA,TRBJ2-1,TRBV30,TGTGCCTGGAGGGAGAGATACAATGAGCAGTTCTTC,CAWRERYNEQFF
TRBD1,TRBJ1-4,TRBV5-8,TGTGCCAGCAGACGTTCGGGACAGAATGAAAAACTGTTTTTT,CASRRSGQNEKLFF
TRBD1,TRBJ2-3,TRBV10-2,TGCGCCAGCAGTGGTGACAGGGGGCTAAACACAGATACGCAGTATTTT,CASSGDRGLNTDTQYF
NA,TRBJ2-7,TRBV11-3,TGTGCCAGCAGCTATACCGGGAACTACGAGCAGTACTTC,CASSYTGNYEQYF
TRBD1,TRBJ1-2,TRBV7-9,TGTGCCAGCAGCTCGACCACAGGGGACGGAGGCTACACCTTC,CASSSTTGDGGYTF
NA,TRBJ2-1,TRBV29-1,TGCAGCGTTGTATTACTAAAGGATGAGCAGTTCTTC,CSVVLLKDEQFF
TRBD1,TRBJ2-5,TRBV6-6,TGTGCCAGCAAAACAGGGGCAGAGACCCAGTACTTC,CASKTGAETQYF
NA,TRBJ1-1,TRBV30,TGTGCCTGGAAGTCCGGGGGGCTAAAAGCTTTCTTT,CAWKSGGLKAFF
TRBD1,TRBJ2-1,TRBV9,TGTGCCAGCAGCCTCCGTAGTCCGGGACAGGGAGACAATGAGCAGTTCTTC,CASSLRSPGQGDNEQFF
TRBD1,TRBJ1-4,TRBV5-4,TGTGCCAGCAGCTCCCCGGGACAGGGATTCGAAAAACTGTTTTTT,CASSSPGQGFEKLFF
NA,TRBJ2-7,TRBV29-1,TGCAGCGTTGGCGAGCCCGACACCAACGAGCAGTACTTC,CSVGEPDTNEQYF
TRBD2,TRBJ2-7,TRBV20-1,TGCAGTGCTCGCTATAGCGGGTGCAACTTC,CSARYSGCNF
NA,TRBJ2-1,TRBV6-1,TGTGCCAGCAGATGGAGCTCCTACAATGAGCAGTTCTTC,CASRWSSYNEQFF
NA,TRBJ2-2,TRBV28,TGTGCCAGCAGTTCCCCGCGGAAACTAGCCACCGGGGAGCTGTTTTTT,CASSSPRKLATGELFF